The source of this T cell receptor (beta chain) is a study of T cell responses to AZD1222 COVID-19 vaccine (dated by TCRdb to the early 2020s). Broadly, across the study: TCR sequencing was performed for 230 to 250 trial participants, of whom roughly 200 were given two doses of AZD1222 and around 25 were given two doses of MenACWY control vaccine. Trial participants were enrolled by age into subgroups of 18-55, 56-69 and 70-plus years, and around 150, 28 and 57 TCR-sequenced participants, respectively, were included in these subgroups. Overall results and qualifications from the work: Because no day 14 peak-response samples were available, repertoires were characterized only after the peak T cell response. CD4 TCRs associated with the vaccine covered the entire spike protein, and the dominant responses were in regions 160-218 and 743-854. After two AZD1222 doses, both the breadth and the depth of spike-specific TCRs were significantly higher than at day 0 and than in MenACWY recipients. Epitopes outside the regions mutated in the B.1.351 and B.1.1.7 variants were reportedly recognized by nearly half of the unique spike-specific TCRs. Conclusions about previously exposed vaccinees are limited because only 5 or 6 AZD1222 recipients were SARS-CoV-2 seropositive at baseline. The 56-69-year group was small, and its depth increase did not reach significance, likely because of low power. Participants were mostly white British and included more females than males, and it was suggested by the authors that clonal diversity may have been underestimated.

The CDR3 regions of human TCRbeta chains were analyzed by immunosequencing. The authors' analysis ran thus. Repertoire TCRs were checked for matches against a reference library of SARS-CoV-2-specific TCRs that had been generated using the MIRA antigen-specificity platform. Breadth was defined as the fraction of unique TCRs that were SARS-CoV-2-associated, and depth was defined as the fraction of total T cells that were SARS-CoV-2-associated. Using the MIRA data, each spike-specific TCR was assigned both to the spike region to which the TCR was reactive and to a CD4 or CD8 class. Log10-transformed breadth and depth values were compared by one-way ANOVA with Sidak's multiple comparisons tests. What TCRdb holds here is the immuneACCESS table cut down to in-frame rearrangements. Part of the clones is not present; checked against another copy, under half of the missing clones reflect an unresolved V gene, and the others are unexplained. Clone size and V and J calls were adopted from that table, with D and trimming inferred from the DNA. The sample includes roughly 190,000 clones, with approximately 92% observed a single time. Less than 4% of the sample belongs to the ten largest clones.

As for this clone: No cognate antigen has been identified for it. A junction end diverges from the germline sequence, so it may reflect a read error.

The sample's time point label, in plain terms: about 28 days (+/-7) after the second vaccine dose. This specimen's treatment or condition label, per the study, means: meningococcal conjugate vaccine given as trial control. Samples from vaccinated people were obtained from the UK trials COV001 and COV002, which included a single-blind randomized controlled phase 2/3 trial of AZD1222 (ChAdOx1 nCoV-19) in healthy adults. For TCRbeta chain sequencing, PBMC samples from trial participants were taken at day 0 and at day 28 after the second dose. According to the germline V gene (reference sequence), CDR1 reads SSHAT and CDR2 reads FNYEAQ. Taken from cysteine to phenylalanine, the CDR3 has 17 residues. Only CDR3 DNA remains: 51 bases, in frame from the first base.

The sample here was peripheral blood, taken 28 days after the second dose of the MenACWY control vaccine. The chain uses TRBV7-7 and TRBJ2-1; TRBD2 matches 11 bases in the middle. The TCR comes from an adult who received the MenACWY meningococcal vaccine as a control. The CDR3 sequence is CASSLGVAGGTGNEQFF. The DNA reads as follows: TGTGCTAGCAGCTTAGGGGTAGCGGGAGGGACCGGCAATGAGCAGTTCTTC.